The T cell receptor (beta chain) under discussion was sequenced for a study of blood T cell repertoires in COVID-19. This CDR3 region has 15 residues. Germline CDR1 is SSHAT and CDR2 is FNYEAQ (reference sequence). Trimming took 1 base from V and 2 from J, leaving 9 bases between them. Data came from immunoSEQ multiplex PCR; TCRdb stores just in-frame clones and leaves some out. The sample holds approximately 250,000 clones, roughly 83% seen once. This rearrangement joins TRBV7-7 to TRBJ2-1; possibly TRBD2 for D (5 bases). This clonotype was obtained from a woman older than 75 with COVID-19, enrolled during active disease. The sample taken for sequencing was peripheral blood. Written as DNA, the CDR3 is TGTGCCAGCAGCTTAGGAGCGGCTACCTACAATGAGCAGTTCTTC. The encoded protein is CASSLGAATYNEQFF.